This TCR beta chain is drawn from a study of CD8 T cells in Susac syndrome. The RNA, about 0.5 to 1 ug, was put through reverse transcription using random hexamers. Using its own MiXCR run on the immunoSEQ multiplex PCR reads, TCRdb lists one record per CDR3 protein. The sample shows some 170,000 distinct CDR3 sequences, about 95% of them seen only once. The ends lost 3 bases at V and 4 bases at J; junction bases unmatched: 3. CDR3 length equals 13 residues. Sequences were obtained from CD4+ T cells from PBMCs. The chain has TRBV12-3 or TRBV12-4 and TRBJ2-7; TRBD1 matches 7 bases. The sequence was collected from a human donor with Susac syndrome. CDR3 residues: CASSLPGGYEQYF. The CDR3 DNA is TGTGCCAGCAGTTTGCCAGGGGGATACGAGCAGTACTTC.